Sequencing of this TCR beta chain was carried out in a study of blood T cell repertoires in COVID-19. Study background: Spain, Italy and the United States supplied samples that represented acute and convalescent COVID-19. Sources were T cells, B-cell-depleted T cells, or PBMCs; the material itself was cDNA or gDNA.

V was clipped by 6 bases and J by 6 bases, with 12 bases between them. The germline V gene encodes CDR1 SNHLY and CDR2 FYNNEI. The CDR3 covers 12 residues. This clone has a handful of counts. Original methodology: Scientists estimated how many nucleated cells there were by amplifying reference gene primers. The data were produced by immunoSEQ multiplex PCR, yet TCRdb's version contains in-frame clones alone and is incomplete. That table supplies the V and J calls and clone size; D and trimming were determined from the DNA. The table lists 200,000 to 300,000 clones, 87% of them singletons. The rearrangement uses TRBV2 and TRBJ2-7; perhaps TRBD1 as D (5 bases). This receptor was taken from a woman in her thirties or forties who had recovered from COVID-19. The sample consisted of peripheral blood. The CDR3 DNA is TGTGCCAGCAGGAGAGAAGGGGTCGAGCAGTACTTC. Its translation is CASRREGVEQYF.